This T cell receptor (beta chain) was observed in a study of T cells in Graves' hyperthyroidism and ophthalmopathy. Across the whole study: Pretreatment peripheral blood was obtained at initial diagnosis. Study-wide results and limits: Blood held most thyroid clonotypes expanded above 0.001 frequency.

From RNA transcripts, TCR beta CDR3 regions were amplified. First-round RT-PCR targeting the TCR CDR3 was performed with the HTBI primer set. TCRdb fed the multiplex PCR reads into MiXCR, producing one record per CDR3 protein. The sample shows a few hundred thousand distinct CDR3 sequences, about a sixth of them seen only once. This clonotype was seen ten or more times. Its antigen remains unknown. Patients between 18 and 65 years old had hyperthyroidism, newly diagnosed and lasting under 2 months. This receptor was taken from a woman between 25 and 40 years old with Graves' hyperthyroidism. Sequencing used blood.

CDR3 protein: CASSQLAGGLNEQFF. For the CDR3, the DNA is TGTGCCAGCAGTCAATTAGCGGGAGGGCTCAATGAGCAGTTCTTC. The gene calls are TRBV6-2 or TRBV6-3 and TRBJ2-1, with 11 nucleotides matching TRBD2. This CDR3 region has 15 residues. V lost 5 bases, J lost 6 bases, and 6 bases stayed unmatched. In germline, CDR1 is MNHEY, CDR2 SVGEGT.